This T cell receptor (beta chain) was profiled in a study of blood T cell repertoires in COVID-19. Study overall: T cells, B-cell-depleted T cells, or PBMCs provided the cDNA or gDNA that served as material.

The V gene's germline CDR1 is MDHEN and CDR2 SYDVKM. Trimming took 0 bases from V and 4 from J, leaving 13 bases between them. The CDR3 is made up of 16 amino acids. Sequencing used immunoSEQ multiplex PCR; TCRdb keeps in-frame clones, though not all of them. The repertoire holds over 350,000 clones, 80% to 90% seen once, with 4% to 5.5% in the top ten. This chain connects TRBV28 to TRBJ2-1; maybe TRBD2 (7 bases). Sequencing used peripheral blood. This sequence was found in a woman in her twenties or thirties with acute or convalescent COVID-19. The CDR3 here is CASSLWSGGLYNEQFF. DNA of the CDR3: TGTGCCAGCAGTTTATGGTCGGGGGGCCTATACAATGAGCAGTTCTTC.